Listed below are T cell receptor beta chains from one sample, sequenced in a study of cytomegalovirus exposure and HLA in healthy donors. TCRdb keeps only in-frame clones here, not all; method: immunoSEQ multiplex PCR. This table has over 110,000 clones, just under 85% appearing once. Sample: PBMCs. These receptors all stem from a woman aged 60-75 years in good health and CMV-seropositive. Both conserved end residues are part of each CDR3. Each record gives: clone size, V gene, D gene, J gene, CDR3 DNA, CDR3 protein. D genes are given only for firm matches. Some rows have no size entry. The others give once, few or many, or a class for an expanded clone.

clone_size: -
v_call: TRBV29-1
d_call: TRBD2
j_call: TRBJ2-1
cdr3_nt: TGCAGCGTTGTACTAGCGGGACGTAGCAATGAGCAGTTCTTC
cdr3_aa: CSVVLAGRSNEQFF

clone_size: -
v_call: TRBV2
d_call: -
j_call: TRBJ1-4
cdr3_nt: TGTGCCAGCAGTGAAGGATTCGGGGGGCGGGTTGAAAAACTGTTTTTT
cdr3_aa: CASSEGFGGRVEKLFF

clone_size: medium-sized
v_call: TRBV5-1
d_call: -
j_call: TRBJ2-1
cdr3_nt: TGCGCCACCCTAGCGCCGCGGAATGAGCAGTTCTTC
cdr3_aa: CATLAPRNEQFF

clone_size: once
v_call: TRBV5-6
d_call: TRBD1
j_call: TRBJ2-1
cdr3_nt: TGTGCCAGCAGCCCGAACAGGGGTAATGAGCAGTTCTTC
cdr3_aa: CASSPNRGNEQFF

clone_size: -
v_call: TRBV7-9
d_call: TRBD1
j_call: TRBJ1-5
cdr3_nt: TGTGCCAGCAGCTTGGGGACAGGGGACCCTAATCAGCCCCAGCATTTT
cdr3_aa: CASSLGTGDPNQPQHF

clone_size: -
v_call: TRBV28
d_call: TRBD1
j_call: TRBJ2-7
cdr3_nt: TGTGCCACTACCGGGACAGCCCCCTACGAGCAGTACTTC
cdr3_aa: CATTGTAPYEQYF

clone_size: -
v_call: TRBV7-9
d_call: -
j_call: TRBJ2-1
cdr3_nt: TGTGCCAGCAGCTCACACCTGCCGAAGCGACTGCCGTTCAATGAGCAGTTCTTC
cdr3_aa: CASSSHLPKRLPFNEQFF

clone_size: -
v_call: TRBV7-9
d_call: -
j_call: TRBJ2-1
cdr3_nt: TGTGCCAGCAGTCCCCCGGGAGCCGGGGAGCAGTTCTTC
cdr3_aa: CASSPPGAGEQFF

clone_size: once
v_call: TRBV15
d_call: TRBD2
j_call: TRBJ2-1
cdr3_nt: TGTGCCACCAGCAGAGCCCCGGCTAGCGGACTTTACAATGAGCAGTTCTTC
cdr3_aa: CATSRAPASGLYNEQFF

clone_size: -
v_call: TRBV27
d_call: TRBD1
j_call: TRBJ1-1
cdr3_nt: TGTGCCAGCAGTAGGACAGGTATGTCAAACACTGAAGCTTTCTTT
cdr3_aa: CASSRTGMSNTEAFF

clone_size: -
v_call: TRBV25-1
d_call: TRBD1
j_call: TRBJ2-5
cdr3_nt: TGTGCCAGCAGTTTACCGGGACAGTTCCAAGAGACCCAGTACTTC
cdr3_aa: CASSLPGQFQETQYF

clone_size: -
v_call: TRBV7-9
d_call: -
j_call: TRBJ1-1
cdr3_nt: TGTGCCCTAGAACTGAACACTGAAGCTTTCTTT
cdr3_aa: CALELNTEAFF

clone_size: once
v_call: TRBV30
d_call: TRBD2
j_call: TRBJ2-7
cdr3_nt: TGTGCCTGGAGTCGGGGACTAGCGGGAGGGCCCGACGAGCAGTACTTC
cdr3_aa: CAWSRGLAGGPDEQYF

clone_size: -
v_call: TRBV14
d_call: -
j_call: TRBJ2-7
cdr3_nt: TGTGCCAGCAGCCTATCCCGGGGGTGGGAGAAGGGCGAGCAGTACTTC
cdr3_aa: CASSLSRGWEKGEQYF

clone_size: few
v_call: TRBV27
d_call: TRBD2
j_call: TRBJ2-3
cdr3_nt: TGTGCCAGCAGTTTACTAGCGGGAGATACGCAGTATTTT
cdr3_aa: CASSLLAGDTQYF

clone_size: few
v_call: TRBV15
d_call: TRBD1
j_call: TRBJ1-1
cdr3_nt: TGTGCCACCAGCAGAACGCAGGGGGAAGCATCTGAAGCTTTCTTT
cdr3_aa: CATSRTQGEASEAFF

clone_size: once
v_call: TRBV15
d_call: TRBD2
j_call: TRBJ2-1
cdr3_nt: TGTGCCACCAGCAGCGGCAATGCGGGAGGGAACAATGAGCAGTTCTTC
cdr3_aa: CATSSGNAGGNNEQFF

clone_size: -
v_call: TRBV28
d_call: TRBD1
j_call: TRBJ2-5
cdr3_nt: TGTGCCAGCAGTTTACCCGAAAGGAGGACAGGGAAGATGGAGACCCAGTACTTC
cdr3_aa: CASSLPERRTGKMETQYF

clone_size: -
v_call: TRBV7-2
d_call: TRBD2
j_call: TRBJ2-5
cdr3_nt: TGTGCCAGCAGCTTAGTGGGTAGCGGGAGTGGGGAGACCCAGTACTTC
cdr3_aa: CASSLVGSGSGETQYF

clone_size: once
v_call: TRBV28
d_call: -
j_call: TRBJ2-6
cdr3_nt: TGTGCCAGCACCCCGAGGGATTCTGGGGCCAACGTCCTGACTTTC
cdr3_aa: CASTPRDSGANVLTF

clone_size: few
v_call: TRBV2
d_call: -
j_call: TRBJ1-1
cdr3_nt: TGTGCCAGGGTGAGGGGGGGACGGAGGAACACTGAAGCTTTCTTT
cdr3_aa: CARVRGGRRNTEAFF

clone_size: once
v_call: TRBV11-2
d_call: -
j_call: TRBJ2-5
cdr3_nt: TGTGCCAGCAGCTTAAGGGCCAGGGGAGAGACCCAGTACTTC
cdr3_aa: CASSLRARGETQYF

clone_size: -
v_call: TRBV28
d_call: TRBD1
j_call: TRBJ1-6
cdr3_nt: TGTGCCAGCAGTCCCTGGACAGGGGATGCTTCACCCCTCCACTTT
cdr3_aa: CASSPWTGDASPLHF

clone_size: -
v_call: TRBV19
d_call: -
j_call: TRBJ2-4
cdr3_nt: TGTGCCAGTAGTATACAGGGTGGCATTCAGTACTTC
cdr3_aa: CASSIQGGIQYF

clone_size: -
v_call: TRBV27
d_call: TRBD1
j_call: TRBJ2-3
cdr3_nt: TGTGCCAGCAGTCCGGACCCGTGGGACAGGGGTGCAGATACGCAGTATTTT
cdr3_aa: CASSPDPWDRGADTQYF

clone_size: -
v_call: TRBV5-4
d_call: TRBD2
j_call: TRBJ2-7
cdr3_nt: TGTGCCAGCAGCCCGGGAGGGCGGGAGCTATACGAGCAGTACTTC
cdr3_aa: CASSPGGRELYEQYF

clone_size: -
v_call: TRBV27
d_call: TRBD2
j_call: TRBJ2-7
cdr3_nt: TGTGCCAGCAGTCTACTAGCGGGCACCTACGAGCAGTACTTC
cdr3_aa: CASSLLAGTYEQYF

clone_size: -
v_call: TRBV7-2
d_call: TRBD2
j_call: TRBJ2-4
cdr3_nt: TGTGCCAGCAGCCCAGAACCTAGCGGGGTCCTAGCCAAAAACATTCAGTACTTC
cdr3_aa: CASSPEPSGVLAKNIQYF

clone_size: -
v_call: TRBV10-2
d_call: TRBD2
j_call: TRBJ2-7
cdr3_nt: TGCGCCAGCAGCTCGCTCCTGCCCGGGGGGGCTGAGCAGTACTTC
cdr3_aa: CASSSLLPGGAEQYF

clone_size: -
v_call: TRBV28
d_call: -
j_call: TRBJ2-1
cdr3_nt: TGTGCCAGCAGTCTTCCCGGGGGACGAACCCCCTACAATGAGCAGTTCTTC
cdr3_aa: CASSLPGGRTPYNEQFF

clone_size: -
v_call: TRBV29-1
d_call: -
j_call: TRBJ2-3
cdr3_nt: TGCAGCGGGGGCCCGGGGGCAGATACGCAGTATTTT
cdr3_aa: CSGGPGADTQYF

clone_size: once
v_call: TRBV7-2
d_call: -
j_call: TRBJ2-7
cdr3_nt: TGTGCCAGCAGCTTGGGGTCGGGGATTACCTACGAGCAGTACTTC
cdr3_aa: CASSLGSGITYEQYF

clone_size: -
v_call: TRBV11-2
d_call: -
j_call: TRBJ1-1
cdr3_nt: TGTGCCAGCACCACCTCGCGGGTGAACACTGAAGCTTTCTTT
cdr3_aa: CASTTSRVNTEAFF

clone_size: -
v_call: TRBV9
d_call: -
j_call: TRBJ1-2
cdr3_nt: TGTGCCAGCAGCGTACTTCACGGGGGGGGCAACTATGGCTACACCTTC
cdr3_aa: CASSVLHGGGNYGYTF

clone_size: -
v_call: TRBV28
d_call: -
j_call: TRBJ1-2
cdr3_nt: TGTGCCAGCAGTTCAGGGGAGCGCTATGGCTACACCTTC
cdr3_aa: CASSSGERYGYTF